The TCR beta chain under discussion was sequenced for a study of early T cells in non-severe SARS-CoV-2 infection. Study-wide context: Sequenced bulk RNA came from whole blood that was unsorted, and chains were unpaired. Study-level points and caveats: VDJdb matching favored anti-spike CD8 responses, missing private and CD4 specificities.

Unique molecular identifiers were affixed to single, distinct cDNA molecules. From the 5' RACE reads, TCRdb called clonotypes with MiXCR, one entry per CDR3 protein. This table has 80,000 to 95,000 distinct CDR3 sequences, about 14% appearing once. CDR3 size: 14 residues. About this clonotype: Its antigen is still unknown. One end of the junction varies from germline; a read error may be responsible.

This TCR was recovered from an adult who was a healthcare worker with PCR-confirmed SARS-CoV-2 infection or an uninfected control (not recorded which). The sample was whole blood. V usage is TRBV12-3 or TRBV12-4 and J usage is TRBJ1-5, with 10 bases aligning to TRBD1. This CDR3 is CASRETGGKQPQHF. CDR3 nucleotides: TGTGCCAGCAGGGAGACAGGGGGCAAACAGCCCCAGCATTTT.